The clone carrying this TCR beta chain was recorded a few times. Frozen unsorted single-cell suspensions supplied the genomic DNA. The entry originates in a study of immune cell composition in non-small cell lung cancer. Germline V CDR1 and CDR2: DFQATT, SNEGSKA (reference sequence). The CDR3 is made up of 11 amino acids. Trimming at V came to 5 bases and at J to 4 bases, leaving 1 base not matched to a gene. The protocol was immunoSEQ multiplex PCR, while the TCRdb copy is restricted to in-frame clones and leaves out a portion. The sample carries around 4,600 clones, 76% recorded once. Sample: lung tumor tissue. The chain links TRBV20-1 to TRBJ1-1, with TRBD1 matching 7 bases. This receptor was obtained from a human donor with non-small cell lung cancer. DNA of the CDR3: TGCAGTGCTTCAGGGGGCACTGAAGCTTTCTTT. Translated, it gives CSASGGTEAFF.